The rows below give T cell receptor beta chains drawn from one sample of a study of T-cell reconstitution after alpha-beta-depleted transplantation in children. TCRdb reprocessed the PCR reads via MiXCR and lists one record per CDR3 protein. The sample carries a few hundred thousand distinct CDR3 sequences, 25% to 30% recorded once. The starting material was PBMCs, obtained before TCRalphabeta/CD19-depleted stem cell transplant. The receptors shown here come from a boy in the first two years of life with Wiskott-Aldrich syndrome, due to receive a stem cell transplant. The CDR3 runs from the conserved cysteine through the conserved F or W. The D gene is left open where the match is weak. Clone size is stated in some rows and not others, as once, few, many or a class when expanded.

J,V,D,size,CDR3,DNA
TRBJ1-5,TRBV7-8,-,-,CASSRGLGQPQHF,TGTGCCAGCAGCCGGGGGCTGGGTCAGCCCCAGCATTTT
TRBJ2-1,TRBV10-3,-,-,CAISLNGGSGEQFF,TGTGCCATCAGTCTAAACGGGGGATCCGGTGAGCAGTTCTTC
TRBJ2-5,TRBV6-1,-,-,CASSVTFVREQETQYF,TGTGCCAGCAGTGTAACCTTTGTAAGGGAACAAGAGACCCAGTACTTC
TRBJ2-3,TRBV7-3,TRBD2,few,CASSFTPGLAGPTQYF,TGTGCCAGCAGCTTCACCCCGGGACTAGCGGGACCTACGCAGTATTTT
TRBJ2-1,TRBV20-1,TRBD2,-,CSARIRLAGYNEQFF,TGCAGTGCTCGGATACGACTAGCGGGTTACAATGAGCAGTTCTTC
TRBJ2-7,TRBV25-1,TRBD2,few,CASSGIAGYEQYF,TGTGCCAGCTCCGGGATAGCGGGTTACGAGCAGTACTTC
TRBJ2-3,TRBV27,-,-,CASSTYREADTQYF,TGTGCCAGCAGTACATACAGGGAGGCAGATACGCAGTATTTT
TRBJ2-5,TRBV25-1,-,few,CASSAPGSVRQETQYF,TGTGCCAGCAGTGCCCCGGGTAGCGTGCGCCAAGAGACCCAGTACTTC
TRBJ2-7,TRBV7-2,TRBD2,few,CASSTKFAGLALYEQYF,TGTGCCAGCAGCACCAAATTCGCGGGACTAGCTCTCTACGAGCAGTACTTC
TRBJ2-1,TRBV5-1,TRBD1,-,CASRSDRYNEQFF,TGCGCCAGCAGATCGGACAGGTACAATGAGCAGTTCTTC
TRBJ2-7,TRBV5-1,-,-,CASSDPDSTKQYF,TGCGCCAGCAGCGACCCCGATAGTACCAAGCAGTACTTC
TRBJ2-3,TRBV7-9,TRBD2,few,CATSGTSGSWDTQYF,TGTGCCACGTCCGGGACTAGCGGGAGTTGGGATACGCAGTATTTT
TRBJ2-7,TRBV7-9,TRBD2,-,CASSPHLGTSEYEQYF,TGTGCCAGCAGCCCTCACCTGGGGACTAGCGAATACGAGCAGTACTTC
TRBJ1-1,TRBV10-3,-,-,CAITRDRSSEAFF,TGTGCCATCACCAGGGACCGCTCATCTGAAGCTTTCTTT
TRBJ2-3,TRBV12-3/TRBV12-4,-,-,CASSLSGAGDTQYF,TGTGCCAGCAGTTTATCGGGAGCCGGAGATACGCAGTATTTT
TRBJ1-2,TRBV27,-,few,CASSLYLGAAYGYTF,TGTGCCAGCAGTTTATATCTTGGGGCAGCGTATGGCTACACCTTC
TRBJ2-1,TRBV7-2,TRBD1,few,CASSQGASAYNEQFF,TGTGCCAGCAGCCAGGGGGCTAGCGCCTACAATGAGCAGTTCTTC
TRBJ2-2,TRBV20-1,TRBD2,-,CSGEGDRTGELFF,TGCAGTGGGGAGGGAGATCGGACCGGGGAGCTGTTTTTT
TRBJ2-1,TRBV10-3,TRBD2,many,CAISELAGAENEQFF,TGTGCCATCAGTGAGTTAGCGGGGGCCGAGAATGAGCAGTTCTTC
TRBJ1-2,TRBV11-2,TRBD1,-,CASSYGDSPYGYTF,TGTGCCAGCAGCTACGGGGACAGCCCCTATGGCTACACCTTC
TRBJ2-7,TRBV18,TRBD1,-,CASSSHVGTGRSEQYF,TGTGCCAGCTCATCGCACGTCGGGACAGGCAGGTCGGAGCAGTACTTC
TRBJ2-1,TRBV4-1,TRBD1,-,CASSQVHRGNEQFF,TGCGCCAGCAGCCAAGTTCACAGGGGGAATGAGCAGTTCTTC
TRBJ2-7,TRBV7-9,-,few,CASSFGGSGEQYF,TGTGCCAGCAGCTTTGGGGGATCGGGCGAGCAGTACTTC